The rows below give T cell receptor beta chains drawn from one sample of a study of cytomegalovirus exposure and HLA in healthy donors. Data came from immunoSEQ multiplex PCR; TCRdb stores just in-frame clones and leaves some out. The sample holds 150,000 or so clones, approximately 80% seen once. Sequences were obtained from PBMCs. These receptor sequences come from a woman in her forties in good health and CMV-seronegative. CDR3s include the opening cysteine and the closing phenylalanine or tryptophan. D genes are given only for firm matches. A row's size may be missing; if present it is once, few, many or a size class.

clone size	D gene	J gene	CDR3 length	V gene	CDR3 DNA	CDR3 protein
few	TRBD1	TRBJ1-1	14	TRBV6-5	TGTGCCAGCAGTGAGGTGACAGGGGAGTTTTTGGCTTTCTTT	CASSEVTGEFLAFF
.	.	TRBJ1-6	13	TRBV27	TGTGCCAGCACCGACGACAATATCTCACCCCTCCACTTT	CASTDDNISPLHF
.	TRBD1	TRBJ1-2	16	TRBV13	TGTGCCAGCAGCTTAGGCTCAGGGGGGTCTAACTATGGCTACACCTTC	CASSLGSGGSNYGYTF
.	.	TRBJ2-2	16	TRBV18	TGTGCCAGCTCACCAGGGGCGGGGGCGCCCGGCGGGGAGCTGTTTTTT	CASSPGAGAPGGELFF
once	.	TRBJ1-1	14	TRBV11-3	TGTGCCAGCAGCCCCGTGGGGCAGGCGATGGCAGCTTTCTTT	CASSPVGQAMAAFF
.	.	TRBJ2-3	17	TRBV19	TGTGCCAGTAGTAACCCCGAATGGCTCGTAGGGGCAGATACGCAGTATTTT	CASSNPEWLVGADTQYF
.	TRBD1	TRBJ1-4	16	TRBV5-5	TGTGCCAGCAGCTTGAGACGACAGGGCACTAATGAAAAACTGTTTTTT	CASSLRRQGTNEKLFF
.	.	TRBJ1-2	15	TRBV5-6	TGTGCCAGCAGCTCCAAAAGGCCCCTCACGAGGGGCTACACCTTC	CASSSKRPLTRGYTF
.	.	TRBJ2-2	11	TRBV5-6	TGTGCCAGTCGATTCGGCGGGGAGCTGTTTTTT	CASRFGGELFF
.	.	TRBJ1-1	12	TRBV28	TGTGCCAGCGGACTATTTAACACTGAAGCTTTCTTT	CASGLFNTEAFF
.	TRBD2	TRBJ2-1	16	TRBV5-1	TGCGCCAGCAGCTTGGTGGTGGCGGGAGGTTCGGGAGAGCAGTTCTTC	CASSLVVAGGSGEQFF
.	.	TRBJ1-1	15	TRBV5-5	TGTGCCAGCAGCTCGTGGAAAGGGAGGGACACTGAAGCTTTCTTT	CASSSWKGRDTEAFF
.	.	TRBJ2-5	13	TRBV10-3	TGTGCCACCACCCCCGGGGTCTGGGAGACCCAGTACTTC	CATTPGVWETQYF
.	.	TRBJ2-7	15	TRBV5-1	TGCGCCAGCAGCTCGACCGGGTCCCTACTTGACGAGCAGTACTTC	CASSSTGSLLDEQYF
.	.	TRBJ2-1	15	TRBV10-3	TGTGCCATCACCTTTGGACTACAGACGAACAATGAGCAGTTCTTC	CAITFGLQTNNEQFF
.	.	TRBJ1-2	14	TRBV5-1	TGCGCCAGCAGCTTGGAGATGGGACTACATGGCTACACCTTC	CASSLEMGLHGYTF
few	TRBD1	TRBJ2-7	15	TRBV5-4	TGTGCCAGCAGCTTGGATGCAGGGGGCTCCTACGAGCAGTACTTC	CASSLDAGGSYEQYF
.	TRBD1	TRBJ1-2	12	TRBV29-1	TGCAGCGTTGGCGGGACAGGGATCGGCTACACCTTC	CSVGGTGIGYTF
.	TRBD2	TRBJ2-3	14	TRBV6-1	TGTGCCAACGAAGCGGGATCTAGCACAGATACGCAGTATTTT	CANEAGSSTDTQYF
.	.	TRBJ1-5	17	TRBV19	TGTGCCAGTAGAACTTCCCCCGTAGGCAGGTCAAATCAGCCCCAGCATTTT	CASRTSPVGRSNQPQHF
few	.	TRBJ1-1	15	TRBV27	TGTGCCAGCAGCCCCTGGGGTAGGGGGAACACTGAAGCTTTCTTT	CASSPWGRGNTEAFF
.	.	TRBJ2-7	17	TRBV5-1	TGCGCCAGCAGCCCTCCGGGGAGTAGTGATCGGTTACACGAGCAGTACTTC	CASSPPGSSDRLHEQYF
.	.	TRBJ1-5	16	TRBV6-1	TGTGCCAGCAGTGAGCCCCCTGACAGCCACAATCAGCTCCAGCATTTT	CASSEPPDSHNQLQHF
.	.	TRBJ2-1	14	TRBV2	TGTGCCAGCAGTGAATGGGGCAGGGACAATGAGCAGTTCTTC	CASSEWGRDNEQFF
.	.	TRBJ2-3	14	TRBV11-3	TGTGCCAGCAGCCCACGCGGCGGCACAGATACGCAGTATTTT	CASSPRGGTDTQYF
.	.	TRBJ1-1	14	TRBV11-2	TGTGCCAGGTCTTTAGGGCCCGCGGGAACTGAAGCTTTCTTT	CARSLGPAGTEAFF
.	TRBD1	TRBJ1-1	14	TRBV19	TGTGCCAGTAGTAGAGGACAGGGCTACACTGAAACTTTCTTT	CASSRGQGYTETFF
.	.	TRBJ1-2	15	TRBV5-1	TGCGCCAGCAGCTTGGTCGGCGCAGGGGACTATGGCTACACCTTC	CASSLVGAGDYGYTF
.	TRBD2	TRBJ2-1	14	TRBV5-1	TGCGCCAGCAGCTTGGGCGGGACTAACAATGAGCAGTTCTTC	CASSLGGTNNEQFF